This is a list of T cell receptor beta chains from one sample in a study of metastatic and nonmetastatic thyroid tumors. TCRdb re-clonotyped the PCR reads through MiXCR. The table shows just over 40,000 clones, with about 10% occurring only once. Sequences were obtained from blood. Receptor source: a female donor with papillary thyroid cancer or a benign thyroid nodule (not recorded which). Some clones in this sample may be carry-over from other donors' samples. The CDR3 runs from the conserved cysteine through the conserved F or W. The order of the fields is CDR3 DNA, CDR3 protein, J gene, V gene, D gene, clone size. A D gene is named only where the DNA matches it firmly. The listing skips clone size in some rows; elsewhere it reads once, few, many or a size class.

DNA: TGTGCCAGCAGCTTGGGGTCTAGCGGGAGCGTTGAGACCCAGTACTTC
CDR3: CASSLGSSGSVETQYF
J: TRBJ2-5
V: TRBV5-4
D: TRBD2
size: many

DNA: TGCGCCAGCAGCCAATCGGGACAGGTGAACACTGAAGCTTTCTTT
CDR3: CASSQSGQVNTEAFF
J: TRBJ1-1
V: TRBV4-3
D: TRBD1
size: many

DNA: TGTGCCAGCAGGTCGGGGGTTAGTATCTACAATGAGCAGTTCTTC
CDR3: CASRSGVSIYNEQFF
J: TRBJ2-1
V: TRBV6-2/TRBV6-3
D: .
size: many

DNA: TGTGCCAGCAGTCCCATGGGACAGGTGCGGGACAATGAGCAGTTCTTC
CDR3: CASSPMGQVRDNEQFF
J: TRBJ2-1
V: TRBV12-3/TRBV12-4
D: TRBD1
size: many

DNA: TGCAGTGCCGTGGGACTAGCGAGAACCGGGGAGCTGTTTTTT
CDR3: CSAVGLARTGELFF
J: TRBJ2-2
V: TRBV20-1
D: TRBD2
size: .

DNA: TGTGCCAGCAGTTACGGGCGGGGGGCACCTAATGAAAAACTGTTTTTT
CDR3: CASSYGRGAPNEKLFF
J: TRBJ1-4
V: TRBV6-5
D: .
size: many

DNA: TGCGCCAGCAGCTTGAAGCGGGCTCACCATACGCAGTATTTT
CDR3: CASSLKRAHHTQYF
J: TRBJ2-3
V: TRBV5-1
D: .
size: many

DNA: TGTGCCAGCTCACGGGGGGGGGTGGGTGAAAAACTGTTTTTT
CDR3: CASSRGGVGEKLFF
J: TRBJ1-4
V: TRBV28
D: .
size: many

DNA: TGCAGTGCGCTAAGTTGGGGGGTGGACACTGAAGCTTTCTTT
CDR3: CSALSWGVDTEAFF
J: TRBJ1-1
V: TRBV20-1
D: .
size: many

DNA: TGTGCCAGCAGTTACGATCAGCCCCAGCATTTT
CDR3: CASSYDQPQHF
J: TRBJ1-5
V: TRBV6-5
D: .
size: many

DNA: TGCGCCAGCAGCACCAGGTCGGGTAGCGGGAATGAGCAGTTCTTC
CDR3: CASSTRSGSGNEQFF
J: TRBJ2-1
V: TRBV4-1
D: TRBD2
size: many

DNA: TGTGCCAGCAGGGACGGTGTAAATTCACCCCTCCACTTT
CDR3: CASRDGVNSPLHF
J: TRBJ1-6
V: TRBV6-1
D: .
size: many

DNA: TGTGCCAGCAGTTCCGGGACGGTCTATGGCTACACCTTC
CDR3: CASSSGTVYGYTF
J: TRBJ1-2
V: TRBV28
D: .
size: many

DNA: TGTGCCAGCAGCTCACAGGGGCAGTCCTACAATGAGCAGTTCTTC
CDR3: CASSSQGQSYNEQFF
J: TRBJ2-1
V: TRBV9
D: TRBD1
size: many

DNA: TGTGCCAGCACCCAGAACAGTCAGAACACTGAAGCTTTCTTT
CDR3: CASTQNSQNTEAFF
J: TRBJ1-1
V: TRBV7-2
D: .
size: many

DNA: TGCGCCAGCAGCCCACACCCTGAAGTCGTGGGTAATGAGCAGTTCTTC
CDR3: CASSPHPEVVGNEQFF
J: TRBJ2-1
V: TRBV4-3
D: .
size: many

DNA: TGCAGTGCTAGAGATACAGGGGGCGCAGGCTATGGCTACACCTTC
CDR3: CSARDTGGAGYGYTF
J: TRBJ1-2
V: TRBV20-1
D: TRBD1
size: many

DNA: TGTGCCAGCAATAGCGGCAACACCGGGGAGCTGTTTTTT
CDR3: CASNSGNTGELFF
J: TRBJ2-2
V: TRBV28
D: .
size: few

DNA: TGTGCCAGCAGTGGTACGGGGAATGAGCAGTTCTTC
CDR3: CASSGTGNEQFF
J: TRBJ2-1
V: TRBV2
D: .
size: many

DNA: TGTGCCAGCAGGCCTCAAGCGGGAGGTGGAACTTGGTATTTT
CDR3: CASRPQAGGGTWYF
J: TRBJ2-3
V: TRBV6-2/TRBV6-3
D: TRBD2
size: many

DNA: TGCAGTGTCCACTCGACTAGTAACTACGAGCAGTACTTC
CDR3: CSVHSTSNYEQYF
J: TRBJ2-7
V: TRBV20-1
D: .
size: many

DNA: TGTGCCAGCTCACCACCGGTTATCAGCACAGATACGCAGTATTTT
CDR3: CASSPPVISTDTQYF
J: TRBJ2-3
V: TRBV18
D: .
size: many

DNA: TGTGCCAGAAGGGGGAGGCGGTCTAACTATGGCTACACCTTC
CDR3: CARRGRRSNYGYTF
J: TRBJ1-2
V: TRBV27
D: .
size: many